Only a few counts were recorded for the clone carrying this T cell receptor beta chain. Its target is unknown. This sample is drawn from a study of T-cell memory formation after mild COVID-19. Study results and caveats: Pre-infection memory showed some responding clones, and this suggested that cross-reactive memory joined.

Germline lookup yields CDR1 LGHNA and CDR2 YSLEER. This CDR3 is built from 15 residues. The V gene end was trimmed by 4 bases and the J gene end by 5 bases; junction bases not matched to a gene: 7. TCRdb passed the 5' RACE reads through MiXCR, listing each CDR3 protein once. This sample has some 160,000 distinct CDR3 sequences, with roughly 13% found just once. The sample consisted of PBMCs or a T cell subset sorted from them (not recorded which). The genes are TRBV4-3 and TRBJ2-1; 8 bases are a match to TRBD1. The sequence was collected from a man aged 18 to 29 who had mild COVID-19 (a few samples of this study predate the infection). Cell type and time point are not known. Here the CDR3 DNA reads TGCGCCAGCAGCCGTAGCCAGGGGGCGAACAATGAGCAGTTCTTC. Its protein product is CASSRSQGANNEQFF.